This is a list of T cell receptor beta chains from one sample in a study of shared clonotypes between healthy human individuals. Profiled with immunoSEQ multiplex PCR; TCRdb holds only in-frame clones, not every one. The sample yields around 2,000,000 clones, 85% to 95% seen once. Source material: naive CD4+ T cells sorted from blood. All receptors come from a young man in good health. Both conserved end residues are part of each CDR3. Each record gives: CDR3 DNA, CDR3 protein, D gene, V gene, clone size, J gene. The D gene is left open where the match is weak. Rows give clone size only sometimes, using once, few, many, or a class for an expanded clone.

cdr3_nt: TGTGCCAGCAGCTCGGGACAGTTGAAAACTGAAGCTTTCTTT; cdr3_aa: CASSSGQLKTEAFF; d_call: TRBD1; v_call: TRBV5-4; clone_size: NA; j_call: TRBJ1-1
cdr3_nt: TGCGCCAGCAGCTTGTTGGCCGGTGAAAAACTGTTTTTT; cdr3_aa: CASSLLAGEKLFF; d_call: NA; v_call: TRBV5-1; clone_size: NA; j_call: TRBJ1-4
cdr3_nt: TGTGCCAGCTTGGACACCTTGAACACCGGGGAGCTGTTTTTT; cdr3_aa: CASLDTLNTGELFF; d_call: NA; v_call: TRBV18; clone_size: NA; j_call: TRBJ2-2
cdr3_nt: TGTGCCAGCAGCTTAACGGCCCCCATTTACGAGCAGTACTTC; cdr3_aa: CASSLTAPIYEQYF; d_call: NA; v_call: TRBV7-2; clone_size: NA; j_call: TRBJ2-7
cdr3_nt: TGTGCCAGCAGTCTCCGACTAGCGGGAGGGCGAGAGCAGTACTTC; cdr3_aa: CASSLRLAGGREQYF; d_call: TRBD2; v_call: TRBV27; clone_size: NA; j_call: TRBJ2-7
cdr3_nt: TGCGCCAGCAGCCCGAGACAGTTTAGCACAGATACGCAGTATTTT; cdr3_aa: CASSPRQFSTDTQYF; d_call: NA; v_call: TRBV5-1; clone_size: NA; j_call: TRBJ2-3
cdr3_nt: TGCGCCAGCAGCCCCGGGACAGGGACCTACACCTTC; cdr3_aa: CASSPGTGTYTF; d_call: TRBD1; v_call: TRBV5-1; clone_size: once; j_call: TRBJ1-2
cdr3_nt: TGTGCCAGCAGCCCCCAAACGACAGCGAACACCTTC; cdr3_aa: CASSPQTTANTF; d_call: NA; v_call: TRBV7-9; clone_size: NA; j_call: TRBJ1-2
cdr3_nt: TGTGCCAGCTCACCAGTCGGAAATGAAAAACTGTTTTTT; cdr3_aa: CASSPVGNEKLFF; d_call: NA; v_call: TRBV18; clone_size: NA; j_call: TRBJ1-4
cdr3_nt: TGTGCCAGCAGAGGGGCGAACACCGGGGAGCTGTTTTTT; cdr3_aa: CASRGANTGELFF; d_call: NA; v_call: TRBV11-2; clone_size: NA; j_call: TRBJ2-2
cdr3_nt: TGTGCCACGCTATACAGGACAGGGGAGGCCAATCAGCCCCAGCATTTT; cdr3_aa: CATLYRTGEANQPQHF; d_call: TRBD1; v_call: TRBV10-3; clone_size: NA; j_call: TRBJ1-5
cdr3_nt: TGTGCCAGCAGCGTGAGGTCGGGGTACAATGAGCAGTTCTTC; cdr3_aa: CASSVRSGYNEQFF; d_call: NA; v_call: TRBV7-6; clone_size: NA; j_call: TRBJ2-1
cdr3_nt: TGTGCCAGCAGCCTACTAGCGGGTGCGAACACCGGGGAGCTGTTTTTT; cdr3_aa: CASSLLAGANTGELFF; d_call: TRBD2; v_call: TRBV7-9; clone_size: NA; j_call: TRBJ2-2
cdr3_nt: TGCAGCGTTGTCATGGGCGGGGGTCCGAACACCGGGGAGCTGTTTTTT; cdr3_aa: CSVVMGGGPNTGELFF; d_call: TRBD2; v_call: TRBV29-1; clone_size: NA; j_call: TRBJ2-2
cdr3_nt: TGTGCCAGCAGCTTTGGATCCAATCAGCCCCAGCATTTT; cdr3_aa: CASSFGSNQPQHF; d_call: NA; v_call: TRBV5-8; clone_size: NA; j_call: TRBJ1-5
cdr3_nt: TGTGCCAGCAGCTCCCGGAAGGGAGGGACAGCCCTCGGGGAGACCCAGTACTTC; cdr3_aa: CASSSRKGGTALGETQYF; d_call: NA; v_call: TRBV7-2; clone_size: NA; j_call: TRBJ2-5
cdr3_nt: TGTGCCAGCAGCTGGGAGGGGAGTGGGGAAAAACTGTTTTTT; cdr3_aa: CASSWEGSGEKLFF; d_call: NA; v_call: TRBV5-4; clone_size: NA; j_call: TRBJ1-4
cdr3_nt: TGTGCCAGCAGCCCTGGGACTAGCGGGGTTACGAACACCGGGGAGCTGTTTTTT; cdr3_aa: CASSPGTSGVTNTGELFF; d_call: TRBD2; v_call: TRBV5-4; clone_size: NA; j_call: TRBJ2-2
cdr3_nt: TGTGCCAGCAGCCCAGGGACTAGTCTAAATACGCAGTATTTT; cdr3_aa: CASSPGTSLNTQYF; d_call: TRBD2; v_call: TRBV28; clone_size: NA; j_call: TRBJ2-3
cdr3_nt: TGCAGTGCTAACCCAATTGTTGAAGCTTTCTTT; cdr3_aa: CSANPIVEAFF; d_call: NA; v_call: TRBV20-1; clone_size: NA; j_call: TRBJ1-1
cdr3_nt: TGCGCCAGCAGCTTGGGACAGTCTAGTGGCTACACCTTC; cdr3_aa: CASSLGQSSGYTF; d_call: NA; v_call: TRBV5-1; clone_size: NA; j_call: TRBJ1-2
cdr3_nt: TGTGCCTGGAGGCCGGCAGGCATAGAGACCCAGTACTTC; cdr3_aa: CAWRPAGIETQYF; d_call: NA; v_call: TRBV30; clone_size: NA; j_call: TRBJ2-5
cdr3_nt: TGTGCCTGGAGTGTGGGTAGGGGGACTGAAGCTTTCTTT; cdr3_aa: CAWSVGRGTEAFF; d_call: NA; v_call: TRBV30; clone_size: NA; j_call: TRBJ1-1
cdr3_nt: TGTGCCAGCGCCGAAGGGGGGGCCAGAGAGACCCAGTACTTC; cdr3_aa: CASAEGGARETQYF; d_call: NA; v_call: TRBV2; clone_size: NA; j_call: TRBJ2-5
cdr3_nt: TGTGCCAGCAGCCCCGACTGGGCTGGCAATCAGCCCCAGCATTTT; cdr3_aa: CASSPDWAGNQPQHF; d_call: NA; v_call: TRBV6-1; clone_size: NA; j_call: TRBJ1-5
cdr3_nt: TGTGCCTGGAGGCTTCCCCGGGGGTTCGGTGAAGCTTTCTTT; cdr3_aa: CAWRLPRGFGEAFF; d_call: NA; v_call: TRBV30; clone_size: NA; j_call: TRBJ1-1
cdr3_nt: TGTGCCAGCGGACGGGCAGGGTCCCACGAGCAGTACTTC; cdr3_aa: CASGRAGSHEQYF; d_call: NA; v_call: TRBV28; clone_size: NA; j_call: TRBJ2-7
cdr3_nt: TGTGCCTGGAGTCTGGCTAGCGGCATCACAGATACGCAGTATTTT; cdr3_aa: CAWSLASGITDTQYF; d_call: TRBD2; v_call: TRBV30; clone_size: NA; j_call: TRBJ2-3
cdr3_nt: TGTGCCAGCAGCCAAGTACAGAGCTATGGCTACACCTTC; cdr3_aa: CASSQVQSYGYTF; d_call: NA; v_call: TRBV2; clone_size: NA; j_call: TRBJ1-2
cdr3_nt: TGTGCCAGCAGCCCGACAGGGGCCTCTTCTGGAAACACCATATATTTT; cdr3_aa: CASSPTGASSGNTIYF; d_call: TRBD1; v_call: TRBV7-6; clone_size: NA; j_call: TRBJ1-3
cdr3_nt: TGCGCCAGCAGTCGATGGACAGGGGAAGATGAAAAACTGTTTTTT; cdr3_aa: CASSRWTGEDEKLFF; d_call: TRBD1; v_call: TRBV5-1; clone_size: NA; j_call: TRBJ1-4
cdr3_nt: TGTGCCAGCAGTTATTCTACAGGGTCGGGAAACACCATATATTTT; cdr3_aa: CASSYSTGSGNTIYF; d_call: NA; v_call: TRBV6-5; clone_size: NA; j_call: TRBJ1-3
cdr3_nt: TGTGCCAGCAGCTTAGGTAGCGGGGGGGCCGCCGGGGAGCTGTTTTTT; cdr3_aa: CASSLGSGGAAGELFF; d_call: TRBD2; v_call: TRBV11-2; clone_size: NA; j_call: TRBJ2-2
cdr3_nt: TGTGCCAGCAGCAGAACTCCAGGGCCGAGCTCTGGAAACACCATATATTTT; cdr3_aa: CASSRTPGPSSGNTIYF; d_call: NA; v_call: TRBV9; clone_size: NA; j_call: TRBJ1-3
cdr3_nt: TGCGCCAGCAGCCCCACGACAGGGACAGGGAACACTGAAGCTTTCTTT; cdr3_aa: CASSPTTGTGNTEAFF; d_call: TRBD1; v_call: TRBV5-1; clone_size: NA; j_call: TRBJ1-1
cdr3_nt: TGCGCCAGCAGCGTGCTAGCGGCCCAAGAGACCCAGTACTTC; cdr3_aa: CASSVLAAQETQYF; d_call: TRBD2; v_call: TRBV5-1; clone_size: once; j_call: TRBJ2-5
cdr3_nt: TGTGCCATCTCTCCCTCCCAGACTCTCGCTACAGATACGCAGTATTTT; cdr3_aa: CAISPSQTLATDTQYF; d_call: NA; v_call: TRBV10-3; clone_size: NA; j_call: TRBJ2-3
cdr3_nt: TGTGCCAGCAGCCTCCGGGACAGAGCACAAGAGACCCAGTACTTC; cdr3_aa: CASSLRDRAQETQYF; d_call: TRBD1; v_call: TRBV11-2; clone_size: NA; j_call: TRBJ2-5
cdr3_nt: TGTGCCAGCCGAGTGAGCTCTGGAAACACCATATATTTT; cdr3_aa: CASRVSSGNTIYF; d_call: NA; v_call: TRBV19; clone_size: NA; j_call: TRBJ1-3
cdr3_nt: TGTGCCAGCAGCCCCAGACAGGGGGCGAACACCGGGGAGCTGTTTTTT; cdr3_aa: CASSPRQGANTGELFF; d_call: TRBD1; v_call: TRBV11-2; clone_size: NA; j_call: TRBJ2-2
cdr3_nt: TGCGCCAGCAGGGCCCCCACCGGGGAGCTGTTTTTT; cdr3_aa: CASRAPTGELFF; d_call: NA; v_call: TRBV10-1; clone_size: few; j_call: TRBJ2-2
cdr3_nt: TGCGCCAGCAGCCAACCCTCCGGGACTAGAAGTCCCGGGGAGCTGTTTTTT; cdr3_aa: CASSQPSGTRSPGELFF; d_call: TRBD2; v_call: TRBV4-1; clone_size: NA; j_call: TRBJ2-2
cdr3_nt: TGTGCCTGGAACAGGGGTGAATTTGAGCCCCAGCATTTT; cdr3_aa: CAWNRGEFEPQHF; d_call: TRBD1; v_call: TRBV30; clone_size: NA; j_call: TRBJ1-5
cdr3_nt: TGTGCCAGCAGTCCCCGTGCCGGGGTCGGTGGCAATCAGCCCCAGCATTTT; cdr3_aa: CASSPRAGVGGNQPQHF; d_call: NA; v_call: TRBV27; clone_size: NA; j_call: TRBJ1-5
cdr3_nt: TGTGCCAGCAGCTGGGGTAGCAATCAGCCCCAGCATTTT; cdr3_aa: CASSWGSNQPQHF; d_call: NA; v_call: TRBV9; clone_size: few; j_call: TRBJ1-5
cdr3_nt: TGTGCCAGCAGCGTTGGACAGGGAGACTATGGCTACACCTTC; cdr3_aa: CASSVGQGDYGYTF; d_call: TRBD1; v_call: TRBV2; clone_size: NA; j_call: TRBJ1-2
cdr3_nt: TGTGCCAGCAGTGCCCGGCACCCGAACACCGGGGAGCTGTTTTTT; cdr3_aa: CASSARHPNTGELFF; d_call: NA; v_call: TRBV2; clone_size: NA; j_call: TRBJ2-2
cdr3_nt: TGTGCCAGCAGCAGCCAGCCCGTCCCCCTTGAAGCTTTCTTT; cdr3_aa: CASSSQPVPLEAFF; d_call: NA; v_call: TRBV5-6; clone_size: NA; j_call: TRBJ1-1
cdr3_nt: TGTGCTAGTGGCCGCGGAGGGACTGAAGCTTTCTTT; cdr3_aa: CASGRGGTEAFF; d_call: NA; v_call: TRBV12-5; clone_size: NA; j_call: TRBJ1-1
cdr3_nt: TGTGCCAGCAGTAAGGGGGACATGAACACTGAAGCTTTCTTT; cdr3_aa: CASSKGDMNTEAFF; d_call: NA; v_call: TRBV6-1; clone_size: NA; j_call: TRBJ1-1
cdr3_nt: TGTGCCAGCAGCCCTGCTAGCGGGTTCTACGAGCAGTACTTC; cdr3_aa: CASSPASGFYEQYF; d_call: TRBD2; v_call: TRBV7-9; clone_size: NA; j_call: TRBJ2-7
cdr3_nt: TGTGCCAGCAGACCTGACAGGGTGGGGACGGGATACAATGAGCAGTTCTTC; cdr3_aa: CASRPDRVGTGYNEQFF; d_call: TRBD1; v_call: TRBV5-4; clone_size: NA; j_call: TRBJ2-1
cdr3_nt: TGTGCCAGCAGTGAACCCCCGGCTAGCGGGAGGCCTGAGCAGTTCTTC; cdr3_aa: CASSEPPASGRPEQFF; d_call: TRBD2; v_call: TRBV2; clone_size: NA; j_call: TRBJ2-1
cdr3_nt: TGCGCCAGCAGCCTTGGGACAGCACTATCCGGGGAGCTGTTTTTT; cdr3_aa: CASSLGTALSGELFF; d_call: TRBD1; v_call: TRBV5-1; clone_size: NA; j_call: TRBJ2-2
cdr3_nt: TGCGCCAGCAGCGGTGGACTAGTATACGAGCAGTACTTC; cdr3_aa: CASSGGLVYEQYF; d_call: TRBD2; v_call: TRBV5-1; clone_size: NA; j_call: TRBJ2-7
cdr3_nt: TGTGCCAGCAGCCCCTGGACTAGCGGCTACGAGCAGTACTTC; cdr3_aa: CASSPWTSGYEQYF; d_call: TRBD2; v_call: TRBV11-1; clone_size: NA; j_call: TRBJ2-7
cdr3_nt: TGTGCCAGCAGCACCTGGGACAGTATGACTGAAGCTTTCTTT; cdr3_aa: CASSTWDSMTEAFF; d_call: TRBD1; v_call: TRBV7-2; clone_size: NA; j_call: TRBJ1-1
cdr3_nt: TGTGCCAGTGAGCAGGGGGGATTATCATGGAGTGGTTCACCCCTCCACTTT; cdr3_aa: CASEQGGLSWSGSPLHF; d_call: TRBD1; v_call: TRBV19; clone_size: NA; j_call: TRBJ1-6
cdr3_nt: TGTGCCAGCAAGGAGGCAGAGAAAGCCAAAAACATTCAGTACTTC; cdr3_aa: CASKEAEKAKNIQYF; d_call: NA; v_call: TRBV6-1; clone_size: NA; j_call: TRBJ2-4